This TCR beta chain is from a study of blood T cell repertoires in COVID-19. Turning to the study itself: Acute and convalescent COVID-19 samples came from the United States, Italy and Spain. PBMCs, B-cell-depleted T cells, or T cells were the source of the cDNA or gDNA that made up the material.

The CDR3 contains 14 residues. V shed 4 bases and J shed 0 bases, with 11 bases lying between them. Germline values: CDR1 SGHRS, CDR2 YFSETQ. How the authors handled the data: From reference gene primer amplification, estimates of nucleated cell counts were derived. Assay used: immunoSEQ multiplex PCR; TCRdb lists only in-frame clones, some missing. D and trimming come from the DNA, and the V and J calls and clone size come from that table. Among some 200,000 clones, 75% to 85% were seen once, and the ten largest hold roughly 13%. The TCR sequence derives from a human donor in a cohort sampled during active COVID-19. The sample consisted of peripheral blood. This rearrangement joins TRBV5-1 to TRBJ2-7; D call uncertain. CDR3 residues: CASSPRGGSYEQYF. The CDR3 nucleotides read TGCGCCAGCAGCCCTCGAGGTGGCTCCTACGAGCAGTACTTC.